Reported below is one T cell receptor beta chain. The target antigen is unknown. Naive CD8 cells, CD45RO-negative and positively selected for CCR7, excluded terminally differentiated effector memory CD45RA+ cells. This sample was included in a study of shared clonotypes between healthy human individuals. The run depth of the assay was deep. The table came from immunoSEQ multiplex PCR; TCRdb's copy has only in-frame clones and leaves some out. The repertoire has around 650,000 clones, about 96% of them found once; the top ten carry about 0.12%. Study conclusions and caveats: Around 4.9% of naive CD4 clonotypes were shared across a few donors. Estimated richness was generally greater in naive than memory subsets.

Germline V CDR1 and CDR2: SQVTM, ANQGSEA. The CDR3 sequence is 12 residues long. V was trimmed by 6 bases and J by 1 base, leaving 9 bases between them. J is TRBJ1-1 and V is TRBV29-1; D call uncertain. What was sequenced was naive CD8+ T cells sorted from blood. This TCR was sampled from a woman aged 25 to 39 in good health. The CDR3 DNA is TGCAGCGTAAGGGTAGGGAACACTGAAGCTTTCTTT. Its protein product is CSVRVGNTEAFF.